These 29 T cell receptor beta chains were sequenced from one sample in a study of blood T cell repertoires in COVID-19. The assay was immunoSEQ multiplex PCR, and TCRdb's table has in-frame clones only and misses some. This table holds 180,000 or so clones, about 83% found once. What was sequenced was peripheral blood. Receptors originate from a man between 18 and 29 years old with active or convalescent COVID-19.

The CDR3 nucleotides read TGTGCCAGCAGCTATACAGGGACAAGAATCTACGAGCAGTACTTC. Its protein is CASSYTGTRIYEQYF. This chain uses TRBV27 with TRBJ2-7, with a tentative D call TRBD1 (6 bases). This CDR3 has 15 residues. From germline, CDR1 is MNHEY and CDR2 SMNVEV (reference sequence). Between the trimmed V and J ends, which lost 6 bases and 3 bases, there was a span of 18 bases.

The rearrangement joins TRBV18 to TRBJ2-3; 8 bases fit TRBD2. Germline CDR1 and CDR2: KGHSH and LQKENI. The CDR3 covers 15 residues. Germline trimming cut 3 bases from V and 5 bases from J; bases unmatched to any gene: 7. The CDR3 loop is CASSPTGGVQDTQYF. CDR3 DNA: TGTGCCAGCTCACCCACCGGGGGGGTTCAAGATACGCAGTATTTT.

This clone has only one observation. This sequence joins TRBV5-1 and TRBJ1-2; D might be TRBD1 (6 bases). V lost 0 bases and J 6 bases, leaving 12 bases between the germline ends. The germline CDR1 and CDR2 sequences are SGHRS and YFSETQ. There are 14 residues in the CDR3. CDR3 in amino acids: CASSLEVRGNGYTF. As DNA, the CDR3 is TGCGCCAGCAGCTTGGAAGTCAGGGGAAATGGCTACACCTTC.

This chain connects TRBV14 to TRBJ2-5; D perhaps matches TRBD2 (6 bases). The CDR3 loop spans 19 amino acids. V was clipped by 0 bases and J by 5 bases, with 25 bases between them. In germline, CDR1 is SGHDN, CDR2 FVKESK. As DNA, the CDR3 is TGTGCCAGCAGCCAAGATCTTGCGGACTACAGCTCCTGGGGGGAGACCCAGTACTTC. It translates to CASSQDLADYSSWGETQYF. The whole variable domain, remainder taken from reference TRBV14 and TRBJ2-5, is EAGVTQFPSHSVIEKGQTVTLRCDPISGHDNLYWYRRVMGKEIKFLLHFVKESKQDESGMPNNRFLAERTGGTYSTLKVQPAELEDSGVYFCASSQDLADYSSWGETQYFGPGTRLLVL.

The rearrangement uses TRBV18 and TRBJ2-2, with D perhaps TRBD1 (6 bases). The CDR3 extends over 13 amino acids. Trimming pared 6 bases from V and 4 bases from J, leaving 9 bases between. Per germline, CDR1 KGHSH and CDR2 LQKENI. DNA for the CDR3: TGTGCCAGCTCTACGACAGGCACCGGGGAGCTGTTTTTT. Its protein is CASSTTGTGELFF.

The V gene is TRBV28, the J gene TRBJ1-2; weak D call: TRBD1 (6 bases). This CDR3 contains 14 residues. The V and J ends lost 3 bases and 7 bases respectively, with 15 bases between them. CDR1 is MDHEN, CDR2 SYDVKM, per germline. This CDR3 is CASSLRGSSLGYTF. The CDR3 bases are TGTGCCAGCAGTTTGAGGGGGAGCTCACTTGGCTACACCTTC.

The chain links TRBV5-6 to TRBJ1-6; D is uncertain. CDR1 and CDR2 from the germline V gene are SGHDT and YYEEEE. The V end lost 2 bases, the J end lost 7 bases, and 10 bases lay between the germline ends. This CDR3 comprises 14 residues. This CDR3 reads CASSFRFENSPLHF. CDR3 nucleotide sequence: TGTGCCAGCAGCTTCCGGTTCGAGAATTCACCCCTCCACTTT.

The chain combines TRBV28 with TRBJ2-3, with D tentatively TRBD2 (7 bases). V was clipped by 8 bases and J by 4 bases, with 10 bases between them. The CDR3 sequence is 12 residues long. The V gene's germline CDR1 is MDHEN and CDR2 SYDVKM. As DNA, the CDR3 is TGTGCCAGCGGGGAGGGGGCAGATACGCAGTATTTT. Its protein product is CASGEGADTQYF.

The chain has TRBV27 and TRBJ2-1, with TRBD2 as a possible D gene (6 bases). Germline V gives CDR1 MNHEY, CDR2 SMNVEV (reference sequence). The CDR3 sequence is 15 residues long. The V end lost 3 bases, the J end lost 5 bases, and 14 bases lay between the germline ends. CDR3 amino acids: CASSFGRERDNEQFF. The DNA for the CDR3 is TGTGCCAGCAGTTTTGGGCGGGAACGGGACAATGAGCAGTTCTTC.

The gene calls are TRBV5-1 and TRBJ1-1; a possible D gene is TRBD1 (6 bases). Trimming left V 8 bases short and J 1 base short, with 15 bases between. The CDR3 has 14 amino acids. Germline values: CDR1 SGHRS, CDR2 YFSETQ. The CDR3: CASYPTGQNTEAFF. The DNA for the CDR3 is TGCGCCAGTTACCCGACAGGTCAGAACACTGAAGCTTTCTTT.

This sequence joins TRBV2 and TRBJ1-1; D not resolved. CDR1 SNHLY and CDR2 FYNNEI come from the germline V gene. Trimming stripped 7 bases from V and 2 bases from J, with 14 bases between. This CDR3 comprises 14 residues. The CDR3 is CASIFRGKNTEAFF. The CDR3 coding sequence is TGTGCCAGCATCTTTCGAGGGAAAAACACTGAAGCTTTCTTT.

CDR3 coding DNA: TGTGCCAGCAGTTCTGCGGGACGAGACTATGGCTACACCTTC. Encoded protein: CASSSAGRDYGYTF. The chain has TRBV3-1 (or the pseudogene TRBV3-2) and TRBJ1-2; maybe TRBD1 (5 bases). CDR1 LGHDT and CDR2 YNNKEL come from the germline V gene (reference sequence). The CDR3 runs to 14 residues. V was clipped by 6 bases and J by 3 bases, with 14 bases between them.

The chain couples TRBV24-1 to TRBJ2-5; 8 nucleotides match TRBD1. Trimming took 7 bases from V and 5 from J; bases not matched to a gene: 5. In germline, CDR1 is KGHDR, CDR2 SFDVKD. The CDR3 loop spans 13 amino acids. The CDR3 here is CATSAGGSETQYF. The CDR3 DNA reads TGTGCCACCAGCGCAGGGGGCTCGGAGACCCAGTACTTC.

The table lists this clone with a few counts. V usage is TRBV6-5 and J usage is TRBJ1-5; no clear D. The CDR3 spans 13 residues. The germline CDR1 and CDR2 sequences are MNHEY and SVGAGI. Trimming took off 7 bases at V and 4 bases at J, with 11 bases between the two ends. The CDR3 protein is CASMLFLNQPQHF. The DNA for the CDR3 is TGTGCCAGCATGTTATTCCTAAATCAGCCCCAGCATTTT.

This chain connects TRBV18 to TRBJ2-1, with D tentatively TRBD2 (6 bases). Germline CDR1 KGHSH, CDR2 LQKENI. With 2 bases removed from V and 0 bases from J, the gap between germline ends came to 11 bases. The CDR3 contains 16 residues. In DNA form, the CDR3 reads TGTGCCAGCTCACCAAGTTCCGGGAGCTCCTACAATGAGCAGTTCTTC. Translated, it gives CASSPSSGSSYNEQFF. The full variable domain, in which reference TRBV18 and TRBJ2-1 provide the parts outside the CDR3, is NAGVMQNPRHLVRRRGQEARLRCSPMKGHSHVYWYRQLPEEGLKFMVYLQKENIIDESGMPKERFSAEFPKEGPSILRIQQVVRGDSAAYFCASSPSSGSSYNEQFFGPGTRLTVL.

The chain employs TRBV28 and TRBJ2-2; 7 nucleotides line up with TRBD2. Trimming took 3 bases from V and 4 from J; bases not matched to a gene: 5. Per the germline V gene, CDR1 is MDHEN and CDR2 is SYDVKM. The length of the CDR3 is 15 residues. The CDR3 is CASSFGGTVTGELFF. CDR3 nucleotide sequence: TGTGCCAGCAGTTTCGGGGGGACGGTCACCGGGGAGCTGTTTTTT.

Details on this clone: Given a much more abundant clone one base away, this may be a read error. The chain couples TRBV7-9 to TRBJ1-1, with D possibly being TRBD1 (5 bases). The V end was cut by 2 bases, the J end by 1 base, with 8 bases between. There are 14 residues in the CDR3. Germline V CDR1 and CDR2: SEHNR, FQNEAQ (reference sequence). DNA of the CDR3: TGTGCCAGCAGCTTATCGGGGGGGAACACTGAAGCTTTCTTT. Translating it yields CASSLSGGNTEAFF.

The chain couples TRBV5-1 to TRBJ2-7; TRBD1 might be the D (5 bases). The CDR3 loop spans 14 amino acids. V lost 3 bases and J lost 4, with 14 bases in between. Per the germline V gene, CDR1 is SGHRS and CDR2 is YFSETQ. CDR3: CASSSRTGPYEQYF. CDR3 sequence (DNA): TGCGCCAGCAGCTCCCGTACAGGCCCTTACGAGCAGTACTTC.

CDR3 coding DNA: TGCGCCAGCAGTCCAGGGGACGGCACAGATACGCAGTATTTT. This codes for CASSPGDGTDTQYF. The chain employs TRBV5-1 and TRBJ2-3, with TRBD1 as a possible D gene (6 bases). Germline V gene data show CDR1 as SGHRS and CDR2 as YFSETQ. The V end lost 5 bases, the J end lost 1 base, and 11 bases lay between the germline ends. This CDR3 contains 14 residues.

The CDR3 DNA follows: TGTGCCAGCAGCCCCGGGGCCGGGACTAGCGGGAGGTACGAGCAGTACTTC. Its translation: CASSPGAGTSGRYEQYF. This rearrangement joins TRBV9 to TRBJ2-7, with TRBD2 identical over 15 bases. This CDR3 is 17 amino acids long. The V gene's germline CDR1 is SGDLS and CDR2 YYNGEE. Trimming took 4 bases from V and 4 from J; bases not matched to a gene: 9.

This clone came up a few times. V gene TRBV5-1 combines with J gene TRBJ2-1, with a possible D match to TRBD2 (6 bases). The CDR3 has 14 residues. V was shortened by 0 bases and J by 8 bases, with 12 bases between the two germline ends. Germline CDR1 is SGHRS and CDR2 is YFSETQ. The DNA of the CDR3 is TGCGCCAGCAGCTTGGGGAGGGTCGGCGATGAGCAGTTCTTC. Residues: CASSLGRVGDEQFF.

The gene calls are TRBV28 and TRBJ2-5; a possible D gene is TRBD1 (6 bases). Germline CDR1 and CDR2: MDHEN and SYDVKM. The germline V and J ends were trimmed by 3 bases and 1 base, with 9 bases remaining between them. The CDR3 is 14 residues long. The CDR3 region is CASSFWTVQETQYF. CDR3 nucleotide sequence: TGTGCCAGCAGTTTTTGGACAGTCCAAGAGACCCAGTACTTC.

This chain uses TRBV5-1 with TRBJ1-3; D is ambiguous. Trimming stripped 0 bases from V and 4 bases from J, with 8 bases between. This CDR3 region has 14 residues. Germline V lookup: CDR1 SGHRS, CDR2 YFSETQ. CDR3 nucleotides: TGCGCCAGCAGCTTGGGGGCTCCGGGAAACACCATATATTTT. Translation: CASSLGAPGNTIYF.

V usage is TRBV9 and J usage is TRBJ1-3; D remains ambiguous. Germline V gene data show CDR1 as SGDLS and CDR2 as YYNGEE. V lost 4 bases, J lost 4 bases, and 9 bases lay in between. The CDR3 has 13 residues. The CDR3 reads CASSISWGNTIYF. In nucleotides, the CDR3 is TGTGCCAGCAGCATCAGTTGGGGAAACACCATATATTTT. The whole variable domain, remainder taken from reference TRBV9 and TRBJ1-3, is DSGVTQTPKHLITATGQRVTLRCSPRSGDLSVYWYQQSLDQGLQFLIQYYNGEERAKGNILERFSAQQFPDLHSELNLSSLELGDSALYFCASSISWGNTIYFGEGSWLTVV.

The rearrangement uses TRBV3-1 (or the pseudogene TRBV3-2) and TRBJ2-2; TRBD2 matches at 12 bases. The CDR3 is made up of 19 amino acids. The ends lost 1 base at V and 7 bases at J; junction bases unmatched: 13. Per germline, CDR1 LGHDT and CDR2 YNNKEL (reference sequence). The CDR3 region is CASSQGTSGRIDTGGELFF. In DNA, the CDR3 is TGTGCCAGCAGCCAAGGTACTAGCGGGAGGATAGACACCGGCGGGGAGCTGTTTTTT.

This clone turned up a few times. The genes are TRBV2 and TRBJ2-2; D uncertain. Germline values: CDR1 SNHLY, CDR2 FYNNEI. This CDR3 has 14 residues. Trimming stripped 1 base from V and 2 bases from J, with 5 bases between. CDR3 in DNA: TGTGCCAGCAGTGAAGGGCTCAACACCGGGGAGCTGTTTTTT. It specifies CASSEGLNTGELFF.

The gene calls are TRBV6-5 and TRBJ1-5; D not resolved. V was pared by 5 bases and J by 2 bases, with 13 bases between. This CDR3 region has 15 residues. The germline gives CDR1 MNHEY, CDR2 SVGAGI. In DNA form, the CDR3 reads TGTGCCAGCAGTCTCGACGCGGCCGGCAATCAGCCCCAGCATTTT. Translating gives CASSLDAAGNQPQHF.

J is TRBJ2-1 and V is TRBV19; weak D call: TRBD2 (6 bases). The germline V gene encodes CDR1 LNHDA and CDR2 SQIVND (reference sequence). Trimming took off 6 bases at V and 2 bases at J, with 11 bases between the two ends. CDR3 length: 14 amino acids. The CDR3 DNA sequence: TGTGCCAGTAGGCTAGCGTTGACCTACAATGAGCAGTTCTTC. As protein: CASRLALTYNEQFF.

CDR3 in amino acids: CASSPRHCWRGYEQYV. The CDR3 region has the DNA TGTGCCAGCAGTCCCCGTCATTGTTGGCGGGGCTACGAGCAGTACGTC. The V and J genes are TRBV27 and TRBJ2-7; maybe TRBD2 (6 bases). V lost 5 bases and J lost 3, with 20 bases in between. The CDR3 contains 16 residues. CDR1 and CDR2 from the germline V gene are MNHEY and SMNVEV (reference sequence).